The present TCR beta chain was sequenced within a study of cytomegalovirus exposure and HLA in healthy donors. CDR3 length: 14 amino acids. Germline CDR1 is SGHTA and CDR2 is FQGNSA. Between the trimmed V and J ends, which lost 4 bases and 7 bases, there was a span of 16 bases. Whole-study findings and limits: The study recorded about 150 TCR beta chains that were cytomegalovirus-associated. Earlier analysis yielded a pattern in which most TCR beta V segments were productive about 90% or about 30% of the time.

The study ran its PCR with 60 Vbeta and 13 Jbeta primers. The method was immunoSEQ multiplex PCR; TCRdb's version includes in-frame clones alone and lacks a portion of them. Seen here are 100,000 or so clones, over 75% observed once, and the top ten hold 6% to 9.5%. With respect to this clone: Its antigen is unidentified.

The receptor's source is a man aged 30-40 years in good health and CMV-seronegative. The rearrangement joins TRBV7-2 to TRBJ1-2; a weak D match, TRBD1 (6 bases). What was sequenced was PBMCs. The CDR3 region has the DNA TGTGCCAGCAGCTCCCGGACCCCAGGGGTTGGCTACACCTTC. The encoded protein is CASSSRTPGVGYTF.